These 6 T cell receptor beta chains originate from one sample sequenced in a study of blood T cell repertoires in COVID-19. TCRdb keeps only in-frame clones here, not all; method: immunoSEQ multiplex PCR. The profile covers approximately 150,000 clones, with 87% appearing a single time and 1.5% to 2% taken by the ten largest. The sequencing sample was made of peripheral blood. The receptors here all came from a woman aged 45 to 65 with acute or convalescent COVID-19.

The chain recombines TRBV5-1 with TRBJ1-1; D unresolved. This CDR3 region has 15 residues. V gave up 0 bases and J gave up 0 bases, with 9 bases separating them. In germline, CDR1 is SGHRS, CDR2 YFSETQ. The CDR3 nucleotides read TGCGCCAGCAGCTTGGGGGAGAAGATGAACACTGAAGCTTTCTTT. It is translated as CASSLGEKMNTEAFF.

This sequence joins TRBV19 and TRBJ2-3; a weak D match, TRBD2 (6 bases). Trimming left V 0 bases short and J 3 bases short, with 16 bases between. Looked up from germline, CDR1 is LNHDA and CDR2 is SQIVND (reference sequence). This CDR3 region has 17 residues. The CDR3 region is CASSIDGGTGKTDTQYF. The CDR3 DNA sequence: TGTGCCAGTAGTATAGATGGGGGGACTGGGAAGACAGATACGCAGTATTTT.

J is TRBJ2-2 and V is TRBV20-1; 11 bases agree with TRBD2. V lost 3 bases, J lost 4 bases, and 1 base stayed unmatched. The CDR3 spans 14 residues. CDR1 and CDR2 from the germline V gene are DFQATT and SNEGSKA (reference sequence). In DNA form, the CDR3 reads TGCAGTGCTAGTAGCGGGAGGGGCACCGGGGAGCTGTTTTTT. It is translated as CSASSGRGTGELFF.

The rearrangement links TRBV6-5 to TRBJ1-5; D gene unclear. This CDR3 has 15 amino acids. Looked up from germline, CDR1 is MNHEY and CDR2 is SVGAGI. Trimming shortened V by 8 bases and J by 7 bases, and 21 bases separated the two germline ends. The CDR3 nucleotides are TGTGCCAGCCAGACCACCATGGGAACGGGACAGCCCCAGCATTTT. Translation: CASQTTMGTGQPQHF.

The V gene is TRBV7-2, the J gene TRBJ1-2; D is undetermined. The CDR3 contains 12 residues. V was shortened by 1 base and J by 4 bases, with 4 bases between the two germline ends. In germline, CDR1 is SGHTA, CDR2 FQGNSA. The CDR3 spells CASSLDSYGYTF. The CDR3 nucleotides are TGTGCCAGCAGCTTAGACAGCTATGGCTACACCTTC.

This chain joins TRBV12-3 or TRBV12-4 and TRBJ2-1; no definite D call. The CDR3 totals 13 residues. Trimming took off 6 bases at V and 4 bases at J, with 10 bases between the two ends. The CDR3 reads CASSSTGYNEQFF. For the CDR3, the DNA is TGTGCCAGCAGCTCTACTGGTTACAATGAGCAGTTCTTC.